One sample yielded the 20 T cell receptor beta chains listed below, sequenced in a study of CD8 T cells in Susac syndrome. After extraction with the RNeasy kit, about 0.45 to 1 ug of the RNA was reverse transcribed using random hexamers. TCRdb itself ran the immunoSEQ multiplex PCR reads through MiXCR, one entry per CDR3 protein. The table includes around 150,000 distinct CDR3 sequences, nearly 95% detected once. Sequencing was done on a sample of CD8+ T cells from PBMCs. The receptors here all came from a human donor in good health.

The chain uses TRBV30 and TRBJ2-7, with 8 bases matching TRBD1. Germline V lookup: CDR1 GTSNPN, CDR2 SVGIG (reference sequence). This CDR3 is built from 13 residues. Trimming took 2 bases from V and 2 from J; bases not matched to a gene: 2. This CDR3 reads CAWSTGGTYEQYF. The CDR3 region has the DNA TGTGCCTGGAGTACAGGGGGAACCTACGAGCAGTACTTC.

This chain links TRBV7-9 with TRBJ2-1; D remains unclear. Trimming stripped 7 bases from V and 6 bases from J, with 22 bases between. The CDR3 length is 16 residues. Germline-derived CDR1 and CDR2 are SEHNR and FQNEAQ (reference sequence). CDR3 amino acids: CASNPYMGITINEQFF. The CDR3 DNA is TGTGCCAGCAATCCCTATATGGGGATAACCATCAATGAGCAGTTCTTC.

The chain is built from TRBV4-2 and TRBJ2-1; D not resolved. The length of the CDR3 is 13 residues. From germline, CDR1 is LGHNA and CDR2 YNFKEQ. V lost 2 bases and J 9 bases, leaving 11 bases between the germline ends. CDR3 in amino acids: CASSQTVKGEQFF. As DNA, the CDR3 is TGTGCCAGCAGCCAAACAGTGAAAGGTGAGCAGTTCTTC.

The genes are TRBV27 and TRBJ2-5; D gene uncertain. Germline assignment: CDR1 MNHEY and CDR2 SMNVEV (reference sequence). This CDR3 comprises 15 residues. Trimming stripped 1 base from V and 5 bases from J, with 14 bases between. The CDR3 loop reads CASSLFGHIRETQYF. In DNA, the CDR3 is TGTGCCAGCAGTTTATTCGGCCACATCCGGGAGACCCAGTACTTC.

V is TRBV15 and J is TRBJ1-2, with D possibly matching TRBD1 (5 bases). Germline values: CDR1 LNHNV, CDR2 YYDKDF (reference sequence). There are 13 residues in the CDR3. Trimming pared 8 bases from V and 0 bases from J, leaving 10 bases between. CDR3 nucleotide sequence: TGTGCCACCGAGGGGCCCCCTAACTATGGCTACACCTTC. It specifies CATEGPPNYGYTF.

V usage is TRBV7-9 and J usage is TRBJ2-1; D possibly corresponds to TRBD2 (5 bases). Trimming cost V 1 base and J 6 bases, with 13 bases left between them. The length of the CDR3 is 15 residues. Germline-derived CDR1 and CDR2 are SEHNR and FQNEAQ (reference sequence). CDR3 sequence reads: CASSLDGEAGNEQFF. The CDR3 DNA is TGTGCCAGCAGCTTAGACGGCGAGGCGGGCAATGAGCAGTTCTTC. The whole variable domain, remainder taken from reference TRBV7-9 and TRBJ2-1, is DTGVSQNPRHKITKRGQNVTFRCDPISEHNRLYWYRQTLGQGPEFLTYFQNEAQLEKSRLLSDRFSAERPKGSFSTLEIQRTEQGDSAMYLCASSLDGEAGNEQFFGPGTRLTVL.

The chain has TRBV27 and TRBJ2-7, with unresolved D. The V and J ends lost 2 bases and 0 bases respectively, with 11 bases between them. The CDR3 is 15 residues long. Germline loops: CDR1 MNHEY, CDR2 SMNVEV (reference sequence). CDR3 nucleotides: TGTGCCAGCAGTTTAGCAACGGAAAGCTCCTACGAGCAGTACTTC. Translating gives CASSLATESSYEQYF.

The chain has TRBV29-1 and TRBJ1-2; TRBD1 matches 8 bases. There are 16 residues in the CDR3. V trimming: 6 bases; J trimming: 3 bases; junction bases outside the gene matches: 15. Per germline, CDR1 SQVTM and CDR2 ANQGSEA. CDR3 sequence: CSVQTDRAPSYYGYTF. In DNA form, the CDR3 reads TGCAGCGTCCAAACGGACAGGGCCCCGTCCTACTATGGCTACACCTTC.

The chain is built from TRBV4-3 and TRBJ2-3; the match to TRBD2 covers 9 bases. Germline CDR1 reads LGHNA; CDR2 reads YSLEER. V lost 1 base, J lost 4 bases, and 6 bases stayed unmatched. This CDR3 has 16 residues. The CDR3 nucleotides are TGCGCCAGCAGCCAAGGCGCGGGAGGGCCGTCAGATACGCAGTATTTT. Its protein product is CASSQGAGGPSDTQYF.

The chain carries TRBV27 and TRBJ1-2; 9 positions match TRBD1. CDR3 length: 13 amino acids. Germline CDR1 MNHEY, CDR2 SMNVEV (reference sequence). Trimming at V came to 6 bases and at J to 6 bases, leaving 5 bases not matched to a gene. The CDR3 loop reads CASSLDRGNGYTF. CDR3 in DNA: TGTGCCAGCAGCTTGGACAGGGGCAATGGCTACACCTTC.

V and J are TRBV30 and TRBJ2-1; D gene ambiguous. Germline-derived CDR1 and CDR2 are GTSNPN and SVGIG (reference sequence). CDR3 length: 12 residues. The V gene lost 0 bases and the J gene lost 2 bases, with 2 bases spanning the gap. CDR3 loop: CAWSVTYNEQFF. DNA of the CDR3: TGTGCCTGGAGTGTAACCTACAATGAGCAGTTCTTC.

V and J are TRBV9 and TRBJ1-1; no firm D call. The CDR3 runs 13 residues. Germline loops: CDR1 SGDLS, CDR2 YYNGEE. The V end was cut by 0 bases, the J end by 4 bases, with 7 bases between. The DNA for the CDR3 is TGTGCCAGCAGCGTAGGGGTGAGCACTGAAGCTTTCTTT. Translated: CASSVGVSTEAFF.

The chain is built from TRBV3-1 and TRBJ2-7, with a possible D match to TRBD1 (6 bases). Germline CDR1 reads LGHDT; CDR2 reads YNNKEL (reference sequence). The CDR3 is 15 amino acids. The germline V and J ends were trimmed by 4 bases and 4 bases, with 17 bases remaining between them. CDR3 bases: TGTGCCAGCAGCCCAGGGGCCAGCCGGGAATACGAGCAGTACTTC. Protein sequence: CASSPGASREYEQYF.

The chain is built from TRBV4-1 and TRBJ1-4; D is uncertain. The CDR3 covers 12 residues. V shed 4 bases and J shed 8 bases, with 8 bases lying between them. CDR1 and CDR2 (germline): MGHRA, YSYEKL. As DNA, the CDR3 is TGCGCCAGCAGCCCAAGAGGGGAAAAACTGTTTTTT. Protein product: CASSPRGEKLFF.

The rearrangement links TRBV29-1 to TRBJ2-2; TRBD1 matches 7 bases. Germline lookup yields CDR1 SQVTM and CDR2 ANQGSEA. The ends lost 7 bases at V and 6 bases at J; junction bases unmatched: 8. The CDR3 spans 13 residues. The CDR3 DNA sequence: TGCAGCGCGCTACAGGGGCGGGCCGGGGAGCTGTTTTTT. Its protein product is CSALQGRAGELFF.

The chain combines TRBV20-1 with TRBJ2-2; 8 bases fit TRBD2. V lost 5 bases and J lost 2; bases outside the gene matches: 7. From germline, CDR1 is DFQATT and CDR2 SNEGSKA (reference sequence). The CDR3 has 15 residues. The DNA for the CDR3 is TGCAGTGCTGCGTATAGCGGGAAAAACACCGGGGAGCTGTTTTTT. Translated, it gives CSAAYSGKNTGELFF.

The chain links TRBV27 to TRBJ2-1; 12 nucleotides match TRBD2. V lost 5 bases to trimming and J lost 6 bases; unmatched junction nucleotides: 5. The length of the CDR3 is 15 residues. In germline, CDR1 is MNHEY, CDR2 SMNVEV (reference sequence). DNA for the CDR3: TGTGCCAGCAGTCCCACACTAGCGGGAGGCAATGAGCAGTTCTTC. It encodes CASSPTLAGGNEQFF.

This sequence joins TRBV29-1 and TRBJ2-3; 14 bases match TRBD2. Germline V lookup: CDR1 SQVTM, CDR2 ANQGSEA. CDR3 length: 18 residues. The V and J ends lost 3 bases and 0 bases, in that order; junction bases with no gene match: 8. The CDR3 here is CSVDRGTSGSPSTDTQYF. CDR3 DNA sequence: TGCAGCGTTGATCGGGGGACTAGCGGGAGTCCTAGCACAGATACGCAGTATTTT.

Comment on this clonotype: Mismatch with germline at one junction end may stem from a read error. The chain has TRBV24-1 and TRBJ1-5; no clear D. The CDR3 loop spans 14 amino acids. Germline CDR1 KGHDR, CDR2 SFDVKD. In DNA, the CDR3 is TGTGCCACCAGTGATCTAGGATACAATCAGCCCCAACATTTT. Translation gives CATSDLGYNQPQHF.

Here the CDR3 DNA reads TGCAGCGTTGAGCCAGCGGGAGGAGTAGGGGAGCAGTTCTTC. Translating it yields CSVEPAGGVGEQFF. The J gene is TRBJ2-1, the V gene TRBV29-1; 9 bases agree with TRBD2. Germline loops: CDR1 SQVTM, CDR2 ANQGSEA. This CDR3 contains 14 residues. V was pared by 3 bases and J by 10 bases, with 10 bases of the junction left unmatched.